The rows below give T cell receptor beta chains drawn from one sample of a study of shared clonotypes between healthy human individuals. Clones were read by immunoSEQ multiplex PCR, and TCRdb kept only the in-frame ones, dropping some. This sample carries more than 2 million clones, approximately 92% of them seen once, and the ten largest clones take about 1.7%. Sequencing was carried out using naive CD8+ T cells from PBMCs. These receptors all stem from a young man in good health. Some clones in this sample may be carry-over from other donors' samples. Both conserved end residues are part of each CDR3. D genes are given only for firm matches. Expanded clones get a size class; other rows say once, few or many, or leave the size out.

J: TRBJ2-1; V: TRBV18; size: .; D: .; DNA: TGTGCCAGCAACCAAGGGGATGAGCAGTTCTTC; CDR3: CASNQGDEQFF
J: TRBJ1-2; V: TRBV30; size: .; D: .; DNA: TGTGCCTGGAGTGTGGACTATGGCTACACCTTC; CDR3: CAWSVDYGYTF
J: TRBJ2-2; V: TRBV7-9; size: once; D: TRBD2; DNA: TGTGCCACGGCGAGGTTGCGGGAGGGAGGTACCGGGGAGCTGTTTTTT; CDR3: CATARLREGGTGELFF
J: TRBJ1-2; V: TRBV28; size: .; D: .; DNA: TGTGCCAGCAGTTTAAGGACAGCGGACAATGGCTACACCTTC; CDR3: CASSLRTADNGYTF
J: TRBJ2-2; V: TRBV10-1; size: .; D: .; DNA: TGCGCCAGCAGTGTTGGGGGAGGCACCGGGGAGCTGTTTTTT; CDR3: CASSVGGGTGELFF
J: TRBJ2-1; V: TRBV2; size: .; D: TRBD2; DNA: TGTGCCAGCAGTGAACTGGCGGTAGGGACTAGCGGGTACAATGAGCAGTTCTTC; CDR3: CASSELAVGTSGYNEQFF
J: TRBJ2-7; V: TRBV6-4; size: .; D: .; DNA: TGTGCCAGCAGCCCCGGGTCCTCCTACGAGCAGTACTTC; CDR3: CASSPGSSYEQYF
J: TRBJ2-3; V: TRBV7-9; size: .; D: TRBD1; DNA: TGTGCCAGCAGCCCACCGGGACAGCGCACAGATACGCAGTATTTT; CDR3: CASSPPGQRTDTQYF
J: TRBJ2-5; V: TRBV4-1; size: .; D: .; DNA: TGCGCCAGCAGCCAAGTGTCAATGGCAGTCCAAGAGACCCAGTACTTC; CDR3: CASSQVSMAVQETQYF
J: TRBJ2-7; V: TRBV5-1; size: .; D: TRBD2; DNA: TGCGCCAGCAAGGTCGGGACTAGCCGAAACTCCTACGAGCAGTACTTC; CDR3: CASKVGTSRNSYEQYF
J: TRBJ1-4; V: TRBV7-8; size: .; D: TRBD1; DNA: TGTGCCAGCAGCCCAGACAGGGGGTATGAAAAACTGTTTTTT; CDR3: CASSPDRGYEKLFF
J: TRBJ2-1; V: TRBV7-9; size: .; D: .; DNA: TGTGCCAGCAGCTTAAGTCCCCCGGGCAATGAGCAGTTCTTC; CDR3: CASSLSPPGNEQFF
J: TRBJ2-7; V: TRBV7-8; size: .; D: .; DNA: TGTGCCAGCAGCTTAGGTTGGGGGATGGGCGAGCAGTACTTC; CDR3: CASSLGWGMGEQYF
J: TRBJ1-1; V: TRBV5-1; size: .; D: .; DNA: TGCGCCAGCAGCTTGGGCCACCCGAACACTGAAGCTTTCTTT; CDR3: CASSLGHPNTEAFF
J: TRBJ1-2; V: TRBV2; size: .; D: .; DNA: TGTGCCAGCAGTGAACAAACAGGACCTGGCCCCTATGGCTACACCTTC; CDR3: CASSEQTGPGPYGYTF
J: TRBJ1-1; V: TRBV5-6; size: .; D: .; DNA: TGTGCCTCCAAGGGACATTTGAACACTGAAGCTTTCTTT; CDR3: CASKGHLNTEAFF
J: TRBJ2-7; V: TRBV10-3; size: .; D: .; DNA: TGTGCCATCAGTGAGTCTAGCTCCTACGAGCAGTACTTC; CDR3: CAISESSSYEQYF
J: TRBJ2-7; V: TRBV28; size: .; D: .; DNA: TGTGCCAGCAGTTTATTGGTTTCTCCAGTCAAATCTACCTACGAGCAGTACTTC; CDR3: CASSLLVSPVKSTYEQYF
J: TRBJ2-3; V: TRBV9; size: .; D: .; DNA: TGTGCCAGCAGCGTAGCTTTGTCTAGCACAGATACGCAGTATTTT; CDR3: CASSVALSSTDTQYF
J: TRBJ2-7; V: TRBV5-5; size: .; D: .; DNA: TGTGCCAGCAGCTTCGACAGTCGGCAGTACTTC; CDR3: CASSFDSRQYF
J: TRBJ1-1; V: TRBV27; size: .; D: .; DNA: TGTGCCAGCAGTTACGGGGGCGGGAACACTGAAGCTTTCTTT; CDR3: CASSYGGGNTEAFF
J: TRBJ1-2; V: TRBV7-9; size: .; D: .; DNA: TGTGCCAGCAACCAACTTTGGGGCTACACCTTC; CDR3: CASNQLWGYTF
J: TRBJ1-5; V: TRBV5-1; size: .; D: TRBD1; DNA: TGCGCCAGCAGCAACCGGGACAGGGGAAATCAGCCCCAGCATTTT; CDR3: CASSNRDRGNQPQHF
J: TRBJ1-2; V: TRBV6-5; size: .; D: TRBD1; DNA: TGTGCCAGCAGTTACGATGGGACAGATTATGGCTACACCTTC; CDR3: CASSYDGTDYGYTF
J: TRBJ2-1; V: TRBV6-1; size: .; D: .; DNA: TGTGCCAGCAGTGAAGCGAGGGACAATGAGCAGTTCTTC; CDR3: CASSEARDNEQFF
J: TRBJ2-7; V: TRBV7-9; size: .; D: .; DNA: TGTGCCAGCAGCCCCCCACAGGGCAGTGCGTCCTACGAGCAGTACTTC; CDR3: CASSPPQGSASYEQYF
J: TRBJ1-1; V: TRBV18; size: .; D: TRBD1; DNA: TGTGCCAGCTCACCGACACAGGGGGCGGTCGGCATGAACACTGAAGCTTTCTTT; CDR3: CASSPTQGAVGMNTEAFF
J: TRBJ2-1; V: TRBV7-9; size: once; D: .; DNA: TGTGCCAGCAGCAAGGGGGCTAGCGGGTCCTACAATGAGCAGTTCTTC; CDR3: CASSKGASGSYNEQFF